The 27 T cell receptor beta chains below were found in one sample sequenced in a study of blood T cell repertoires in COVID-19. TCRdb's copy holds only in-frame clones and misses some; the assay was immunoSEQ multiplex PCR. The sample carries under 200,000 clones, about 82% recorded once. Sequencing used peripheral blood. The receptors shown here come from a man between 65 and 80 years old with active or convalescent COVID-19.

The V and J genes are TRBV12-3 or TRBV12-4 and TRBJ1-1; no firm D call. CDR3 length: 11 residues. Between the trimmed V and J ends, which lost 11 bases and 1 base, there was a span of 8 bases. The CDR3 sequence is CASQKNTEAFF. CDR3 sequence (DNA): TGTGCCTCTCAGAAGAACACTGAAGCTTTCTTT.

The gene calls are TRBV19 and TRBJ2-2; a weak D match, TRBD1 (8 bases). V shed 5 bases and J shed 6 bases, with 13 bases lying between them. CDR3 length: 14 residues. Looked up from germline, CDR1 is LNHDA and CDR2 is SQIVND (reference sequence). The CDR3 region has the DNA TGTGCCAGTAGTCATACAGGGGGGGCCGGGGAGCTGTTTTTT. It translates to CASSHTGGAGELFF.

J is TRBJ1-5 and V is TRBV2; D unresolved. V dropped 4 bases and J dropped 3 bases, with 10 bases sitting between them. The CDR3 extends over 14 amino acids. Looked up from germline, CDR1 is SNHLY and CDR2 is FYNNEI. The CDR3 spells CASSVGRSNQPQHF. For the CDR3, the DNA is TGTGCCAGCAGTGTAGGGAGGTCCAATCAGCCCCAGCATTTT.

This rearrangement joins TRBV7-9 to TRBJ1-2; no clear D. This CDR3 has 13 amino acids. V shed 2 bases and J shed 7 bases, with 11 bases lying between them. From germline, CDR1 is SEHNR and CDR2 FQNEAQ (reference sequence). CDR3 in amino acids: CASSLLSPGGYTF. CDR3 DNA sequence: TGTGCCAGCAGCTTATTATCGCCCGGTGGCTACACCTTC.

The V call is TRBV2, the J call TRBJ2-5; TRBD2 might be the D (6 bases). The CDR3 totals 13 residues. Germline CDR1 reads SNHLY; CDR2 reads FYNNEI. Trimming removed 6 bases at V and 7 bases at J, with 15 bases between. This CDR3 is CASSPTVSGTQYF. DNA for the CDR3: TGTGCCAGCAGCCCGACTGTTAGCGGGACCCAGTACTTC.

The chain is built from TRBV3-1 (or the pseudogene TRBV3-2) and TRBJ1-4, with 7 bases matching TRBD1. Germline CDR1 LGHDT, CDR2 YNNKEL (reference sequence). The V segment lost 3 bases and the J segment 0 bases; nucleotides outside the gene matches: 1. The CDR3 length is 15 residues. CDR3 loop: CASSQGQSTNEKLFF. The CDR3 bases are TGTGCCAGCAGCCAGGGACAGTCAACTAATGAAAAACTGTTTTTT.

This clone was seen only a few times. CDR3 loop: CASSENRGRINEKLFF. In DNA, the CDR3 is TGTGCCAGCAGTGAAAACAGGGGGCGTATAAACGAAAAACTGTTTTTT. The chain joins TRBV2 to TRBJ1-4, with 9 bases fitting TRBD1. The CDR3 length is 16 residues. Per germline, CDR1 SNHLY and CDR2 FYNNEI. V shed 2 bases and J 8 bases; nucleotides not matched to a gene: 9.

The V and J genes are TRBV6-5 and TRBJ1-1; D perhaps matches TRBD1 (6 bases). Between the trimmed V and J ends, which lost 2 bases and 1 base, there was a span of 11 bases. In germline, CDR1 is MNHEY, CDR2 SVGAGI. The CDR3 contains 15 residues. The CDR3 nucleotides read TGTGCCAGCAGTTACCGATACAGGGCGAACACTGAAGCTTTCTTT. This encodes CASSYRYRANTEAFF.

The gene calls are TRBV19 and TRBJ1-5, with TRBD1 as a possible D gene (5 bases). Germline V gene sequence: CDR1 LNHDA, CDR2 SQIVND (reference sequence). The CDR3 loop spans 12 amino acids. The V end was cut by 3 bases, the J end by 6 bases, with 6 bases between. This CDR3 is CASSMGGQPQHF. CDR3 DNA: TGTGCCAGTAGTATGGGGGGTCAGCCCCAGCATTTT. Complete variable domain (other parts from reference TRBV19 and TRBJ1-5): DGGITQSPKYLFRKEGQNVTLSCEQNLNHDAMYWYRQDPGQGLRLIYYSQIVNDFQKGDIAEGYSVSREKKESFPLTVTSAQKNPTAFYLCASSMGGQPQHFGDGTRLSIL.

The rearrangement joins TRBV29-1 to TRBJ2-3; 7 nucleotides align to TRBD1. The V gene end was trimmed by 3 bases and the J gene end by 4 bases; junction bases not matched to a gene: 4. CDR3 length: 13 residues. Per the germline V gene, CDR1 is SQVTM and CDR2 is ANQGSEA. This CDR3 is CSVERQGPDTQYF. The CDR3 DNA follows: TGCAGCGTTGAGAGACAGGGCCCAGATACGCAGTATTTT.

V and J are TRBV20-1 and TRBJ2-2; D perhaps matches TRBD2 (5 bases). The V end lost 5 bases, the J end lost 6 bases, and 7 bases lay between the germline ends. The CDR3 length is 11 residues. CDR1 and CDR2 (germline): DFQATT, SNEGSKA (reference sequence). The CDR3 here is CSAASPGELFF. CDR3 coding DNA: TGCAGTGCTGCTAGCCCCGGGGAGCTGTTTTTT.

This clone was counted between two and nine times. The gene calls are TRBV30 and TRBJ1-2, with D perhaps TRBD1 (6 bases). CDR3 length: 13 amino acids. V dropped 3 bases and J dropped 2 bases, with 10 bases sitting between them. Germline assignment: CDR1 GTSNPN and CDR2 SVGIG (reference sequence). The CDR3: CAWSLGQNYGYTF. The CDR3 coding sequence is TGTGCCTGGAGCCTTGGACAGAACTATGGCTACACCTTC.

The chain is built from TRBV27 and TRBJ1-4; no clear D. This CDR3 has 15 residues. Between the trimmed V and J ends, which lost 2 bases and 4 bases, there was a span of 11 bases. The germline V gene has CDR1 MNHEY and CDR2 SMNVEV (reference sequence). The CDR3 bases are TGTGCCAGCAGTTTAAACCCGGAGCTTAATGAAAAACTGTTTTTT. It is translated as CASSLNPELNEKLFF.

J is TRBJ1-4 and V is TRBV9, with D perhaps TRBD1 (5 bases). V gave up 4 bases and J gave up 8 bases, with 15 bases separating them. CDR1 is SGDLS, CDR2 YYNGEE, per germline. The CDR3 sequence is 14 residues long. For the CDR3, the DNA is TGTGCCAGCAGCCCGGGACTGACGACAGAAAAACTGTTTTTT. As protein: CASSPGLTTEKLFF.

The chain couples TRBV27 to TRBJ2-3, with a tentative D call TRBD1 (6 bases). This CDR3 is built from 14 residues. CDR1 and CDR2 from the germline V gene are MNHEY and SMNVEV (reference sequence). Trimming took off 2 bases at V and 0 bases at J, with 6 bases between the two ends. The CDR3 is CASSLQGSTDTQYF. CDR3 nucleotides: TGTGCCAGCAGTTTACAGGGGAGCACAGATACGCAGTATTTT.

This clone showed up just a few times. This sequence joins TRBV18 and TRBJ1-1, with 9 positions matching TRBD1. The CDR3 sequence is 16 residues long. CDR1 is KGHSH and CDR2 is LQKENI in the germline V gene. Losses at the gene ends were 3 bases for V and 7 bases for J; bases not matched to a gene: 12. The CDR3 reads CASSPGSGDRADEAFF. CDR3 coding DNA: TGTGCCAGCTCACCCGGGTCGGGGGACAGGGCAGATGAAGCTTTCTTT.

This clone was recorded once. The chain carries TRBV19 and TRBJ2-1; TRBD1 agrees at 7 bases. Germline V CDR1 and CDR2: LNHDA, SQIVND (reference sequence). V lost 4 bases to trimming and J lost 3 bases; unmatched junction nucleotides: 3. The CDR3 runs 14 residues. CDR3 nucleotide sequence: TGTGCCAGTAGTAGGGCAGGGGGCTACAATGAGCAGTTCTTC. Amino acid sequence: CASSRAGGYNEQFF.

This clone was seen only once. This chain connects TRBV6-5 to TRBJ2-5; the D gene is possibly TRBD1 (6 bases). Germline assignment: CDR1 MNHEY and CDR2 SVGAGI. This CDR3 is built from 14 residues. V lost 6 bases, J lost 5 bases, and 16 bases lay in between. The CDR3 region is CASRRQVGKETQYF. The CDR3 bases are TGTGCCAGCAGGCGACAGGTCGGAAAGGAGACCCAGTACTTC.

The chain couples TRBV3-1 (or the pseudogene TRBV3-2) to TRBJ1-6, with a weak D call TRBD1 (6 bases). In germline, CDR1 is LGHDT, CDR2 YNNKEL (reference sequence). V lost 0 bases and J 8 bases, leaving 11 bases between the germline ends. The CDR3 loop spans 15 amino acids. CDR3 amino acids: CASSQEFQGYSPLHF. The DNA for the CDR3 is TGTGCCAGCAGCCAAGAGTTTCAGGGGTATTCACCCCTCCACTTT.

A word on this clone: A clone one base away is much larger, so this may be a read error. For the CDR3, the DNA is TGTGCCAGCAGCCAACAGTGGAACACTGAAGCTTTCTTT. This translates into CASSQQWNTEAFF. The chain carries TRBV12-3 or TRBV12-4 and TRBJ1-1, with D unresolved. The CDR3 covers 13 residues. The V end was cut by 6 bases, the J end by 1 base, with 9 bases between.

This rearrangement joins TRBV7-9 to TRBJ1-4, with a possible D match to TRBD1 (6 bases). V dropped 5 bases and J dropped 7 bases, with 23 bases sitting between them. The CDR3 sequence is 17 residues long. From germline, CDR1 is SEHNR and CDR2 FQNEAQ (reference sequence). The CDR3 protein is CASSPLGGQGRGEKLFF. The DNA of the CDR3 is TGTGCCAGCAGCCCCCTTGGGGGGCAGGGGAGGGGTGAAAAACTGTTTTTT.

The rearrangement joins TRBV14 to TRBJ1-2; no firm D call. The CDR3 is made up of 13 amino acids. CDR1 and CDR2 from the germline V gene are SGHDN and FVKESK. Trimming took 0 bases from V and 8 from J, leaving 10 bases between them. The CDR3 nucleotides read TGTGCCAGCAGCCAAGATTGGGCGGGGGGCTACACCTTC. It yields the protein CASSQDWAGGYTF. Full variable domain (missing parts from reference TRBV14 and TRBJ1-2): EAGVTQFPSHSVIEKGQTVTLRCDPISGHDNLYWYRRVMGKEIKFLLHFVKESKQDESGMPNNRFLAERTGGTYSTLKVQPAELEDSGVYFCASSQDWAGGYTFGSGTRLTVV.

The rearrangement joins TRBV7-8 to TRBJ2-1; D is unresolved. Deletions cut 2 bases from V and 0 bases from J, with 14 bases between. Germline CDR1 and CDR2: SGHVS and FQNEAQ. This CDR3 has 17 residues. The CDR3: CASSLMGAASSYNEQFF. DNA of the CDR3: TGTGCCAGCAGCTTAATGGGTGCGGCTAGCTCCTACAATGAGCAGTTCTTC. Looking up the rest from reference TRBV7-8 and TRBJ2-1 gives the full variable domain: GAGVSQSPRYKVAKRGQDVALRCDPISGHVSLFWYQQALGQGPEFLTYFQNEAQLDKSGLPSDRFFAERPEGSVSTLKIQRTQQEDSAVYLCASSLMGAASSYNEQFFGPGTRLTVL.

The CDR3 sequence is CASSQQGDIGNYGYTF. In DNA, the CDR3 is TGCGCCAGCAGCCAACAAGGGGACATCGGAAACTATGGCTACACCTTC. The chain combines TRBV4-3 with TRBJ1-2; perhaps TRBD1 as D (6 bases). Germline V gene data show CDR1 as LGHNA and CDR2 as YSLEER. Trimming took off 2 bases at V and 2 bases at J, with 15 bases between the two ends. This CDR3 is built from 16 residues.

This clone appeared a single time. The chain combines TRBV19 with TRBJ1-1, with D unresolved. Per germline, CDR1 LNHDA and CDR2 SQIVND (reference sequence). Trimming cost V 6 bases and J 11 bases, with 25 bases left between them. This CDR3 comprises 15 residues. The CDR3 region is CASRAGSGSSLRAFF. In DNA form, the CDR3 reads TGTGCCAGTAGGGCCGGGTCGGGAAGCTCGTTGCGGGCTTTCTTT.

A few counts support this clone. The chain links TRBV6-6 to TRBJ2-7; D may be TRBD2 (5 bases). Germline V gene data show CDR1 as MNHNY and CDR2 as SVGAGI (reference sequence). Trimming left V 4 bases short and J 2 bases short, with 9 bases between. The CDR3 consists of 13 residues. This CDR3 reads CASSSRETYEQYF. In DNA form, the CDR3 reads TGTGCCAGCAGTTCCCGGGAAACCTACGAGCAGTACTTC.

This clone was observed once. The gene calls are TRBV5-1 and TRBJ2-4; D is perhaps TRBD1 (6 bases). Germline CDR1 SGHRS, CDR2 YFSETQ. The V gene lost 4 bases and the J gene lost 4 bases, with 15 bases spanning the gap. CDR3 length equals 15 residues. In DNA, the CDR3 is TGCGCCAGCAGCCCTTTGGGGGCCGATAAAAACATTCAGTACTTC. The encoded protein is CASSPLGADKNIQYF.